This record covers a single T cell receptor beta chain. These data come from a study of T-cell memory formation after mild COVID-19. TCRdb redid the calling of the 5' RACE reads with MiXCR, one entry per CDR3 protein. The data hold 300,000 or so distinct CDR3 sequences, with approximately 16% observed a single time. The V end lost 4 bases, the J end lost 3 bases, and 17 bases lay between the germline ends. CDR1 and CDR2 (germline): SEHNR, FQNEAQ (reference sequence). The CDR3 is 16 residues long. The chain uses TRBV7-9 and TRBJ2-3; D perhaps matches TRBD2 (6 bases). Sequenced sample: PBMCs or a T cell subset sorted from them (not recorded which). The TCR was taken from a man aged 18 to 30 who had mild COVID-19 (a few samples of this study predate the infection). Cell type and time point are not known. The CDR3: CASSSGTFGGTDTQYF. In nucleotides, the CDR3 is TGTGCCAGCAGCTCTGGGACTTTCGGTGGGACAGATACGCAGTATTTT.